The clone carrying this TCR beta chain turned up a few times. As yet, its antigen is unknown. The V end lost 3 bases, the J end lost 8 bases, and 21 bases lay between the germline ends. The CDR3 covers 16 residues. In germline, CDR1 is SGHRS, CDR2 YFSETQ. Points from the study as a whole: In terms of TCR gene usage, tumor memory CD4+ T cells clustered together with blood and lymph node memory CD4+ cells, as well as with lymph node naive CD4+ cells. Tumor Tregs overlapped most with tumor, then blood, naive CD4+ cells.

The memory fraction was CD4+CD45RO+CD25- cells. Full-length variable regions came from constant-region reverse primers plus semi-nested Nested Universal Primer A PCR. TCRdb reprocessed the 5' RACE reads with MiXCR, giving one entry per CDR3 protein. Here the sample spans tens of thousands of distinct CDR3 sequences, 29% being singletons. The sample was memory CD4+ T cells sorted from a lymph node. Subset meaning: memory CD4+ T cells, CD4+CD45RO+CD25-. The receptor's source is a female donor with breast cancer. The chain links TRBV5-1 to TRBJ2-1; weak D call: TRBD2 (6 bases). Here the CDR3 reads CASSSPAGRSIDEQFF. The CDR3 DNA reads TGCGCCAGCAGCTCGCCTGCAGGGAGGTCAATAGATGAGCAGTTCTTC.